A selection of T cell receptor beta chains follows, all from one sample in a study of blood T cell repertoires in COVID-19. Sequencing used immunoSEQ multiplex PCR; TCRdb keeps in-frame clones, though not all of them. The sample records tens of thousands of clones, over 65% being singletons. Sequencing input: peripheral blood. These receptors all stem from a man between 70 and 80 years old with COVID-19, enrolled during active disease. CDR3s include the opening cysteine and the closing phenylalanine or tryptophan. The order of the fields is J gene, V gene, D gene, clone size, CDR3 protein, CDR3 DNA. D genes are given only for firm matches. Only part of the rows carry a size: once, few, many, or a class if the clone is expanded.

>TRBJ1-1|TRBV6-6|-|once
CASSYGQYEAFF
TGTGCCAGCAGTTATGGGCAGTATGAAGCTTTCTTT
>TRBJ2-7|TRBV4-3|TRBD2|-
CASSQEASGRGYEQYF
TGCGCCAGCAGCCAAGAAGCTAGCGGGAGAGGGTACGAGCAGTACTTC
>TRBJ1-5|TRBV4-1|-|-
CASSQEWGPPVRYSNQPQHF
TGCGCCAGCAGCCAAGAATGGGGGCCCCCCGTCCGTTATAGCAATCAGCCCCAGCATTTT
>TRBJ2-7|TRBV18|TRBD2|few
CASSPSGGAYEQYF
TGTGCCAGCTCACCATCGGGGGGGGCCTACGAGCAGTACTTC
>TRBJ2-5|TRBV3-1/TRBV3-2|TRBD2|-
CASSQGLAGGGETQYF
TGTGCCAGCAGCCAAGGGCTAGCGGGAGGAGGGGAGACCCAGTACTTC
>TRBJ2-5|TRBV11-2|-|-
CASSFGGQETQYF
TGTGCCAGCAGCTTCGGTGGCCAAGAGACCCAGTACTTC
>TRBJ2-1|TRBV7-8|-|-
CASSLSGPQFF
TGTGCCAGCAGCTTATCAGGCCCCCAGTTCTTC
>TRBJ1-2|TRBV28|TRBD1|-
CASGGGQGYYGYTF
TGTGCCAGCGGGGGGGGACAGGGGTACTATGGCTACACCTTC
>TRBJ2-5|TRBV28|TRBD2|-
CASSGTSGIQETQYF
TGTGCCAGCAGTGGGACTAGCGGGATTCAAGAGACCCAGTACTTC
>TRBJ1-1|TRBV9|TRBD1|once
CASSVGTGPTEAFF
TGTGCCAGCAGCGTAGGGACAGGGCCCACTGAAGCTTTCTTT
>TRBJ2-1|TRBV6-5|-|-
CASSKPGLLGNEQFF
TGTGCCAGCAGTAAACCGGGACTCCTGGGAAATGAGCAGTTCTTC
>TRBJ2-5|TRBV7-2|TRBD2|few
CASSFGTSGREYQETQYF
TGTGCCAGCAGCTTCGGGACTAGCGGGAGGGAGTACCAAGAGACCCAGTACTTC
>TRBJ2-7|TRBV4-3|TRBD1|-
CASSQLQGAYEQYF
TGCGCCAGCAGCCAACTCCAGGGGGCGTACGAGCAGTACTTC
>TRBJ1-1|TRBV6-5|-|-
CASSLGGTLDAEAFF
TGTGCCAGCAGCCTAGGAGGGACCCTCGACGCTGAAGCTTTCTTT
>TRBJ1-2|TRBV6-2/TRBV6-3|-|-
CASSYGRTSNYGYTF
TGTGCCAGCAGTTACGGCAGAACCTCTAACTATGGCTACACCTTC